The clone carrying this T cell receptor (beta chain) was found many times. The antigen is not known. RNA transcripts served as the template for amplifying TCR beta CDR3 regions. TCR CDR3 regions were first amplified by RT-PCR with HTBI primers. TCRdb ran MiXCR on the multiplex PCR reads and lists one entry per CDR3 protein. The sample carries 500,000 to 550,000 distinct CDR3 sequences, 15% to 20% recorded once. The sample is drawn from a study of T cells in Graves' hyperthyroidism and ophthalmopathy. Study-wide results and limits: The authors' 13 V-J model separated ophthalmopathy from stable hyperthyroidism.

Per the germline V gene, CDR1 is MNHEY and CDR2 is SMNVEV (reference sequence). The CDR3 is made up of 14 amino acids. The junction had 3 bases not matched to a gene; V was cut back by 2 bases and J by 5 bases. The specimen was blood. The chain recombines TRBV27 with TRBJ1-2; 9 bases align to TRBD1. This TCR was sampled from a man between 40 and 49 years old with Graves' ophthalmopathy. CDR3 amino acids: CASSLEGQGYGYTF. As DNA, the CDR3 is TGTGCCAGCAGTTTAGAGGGACAGGGTTATGGCTACACCTTC.